A selection of T cell receptor beta chains follows, all from one sample in a study of siplizumab effects on memory and regulatory T cells. The method was immunoSEQ multiplex PCR; TCRdb's version includes in-frame clones alone and lacks a portion of them. Counted here are 100,000 or so clones, roughly 91% occurring once; the ten biggest clones make up about 0.34%. Sequenced sample: CD4+ T cells sorted from blood. The receptor set was obtained from a human donor in good health. Each CDR3 is given with its conserved first and last residue. A D gene is named only where the DNA matches it firmly. A clone size is listed for some rows: how often the clone was seen (once, few, many), or a class if it is expanded.

>TRBJ2-2|TRBD1|.|TRBV19
CASRMGQVETGELFF
TGTGCCAGTAGGATGGGACAGGTGGAGACCGGGGAGCTGTTTTTT
>TRBJ2-7|TRBD2|.|TRBV7-9
CASRSSLGLAGQYEQYF
TGTGCCAGCCGTAGTTCCCTGGGACTAGCGGGACAATACGAGCAGTACTTC
>TRBJ1-6|.|.|TRBV6-5
CASSYSSLGYSPLHF
TGTGCCAGCAGTTACTCGAGTCTTGGATATTCACCCCTCCACTTT
>TRBJ1-3|.|.|TRBV6-6
CASVDTGGASGNTIYF
TGTGCCAGCGTTGATACGGGGGGCGCTTCTGGAAACACCATATATTTT
>TRBJ1-2|.|once|TRBV30
CAWTMTSGLLTF
TGTGCCTGGACGATGACAAGCGGTTTGCTCACCTTC
>TRBJ1-3|.|.|TRBV4-1
CASSQVTSSGNTIYF
TGCGCCAGCAGCCAAGTTACGAGCTCTGGAAACACCATATATTTT
>TRBJ1-1|.|.|TRBV30
CAWSRDGTEAFF
TGTGCCTGGAGCCGTGACGGGACTGAAGCTTTCTTT
>TRBJ1-6|.|.|TRBV30
CAWSVLGEAPLHF
TGTGCCTGGAGTGTACTAGGGGAAGCACCCCTCCACTTT
>TRBJ1-1|TRBD1|.|TRBV11-2
CASRVQGARNTEAFF
TGTGCCAGCAGGGTTCAGGGGGCCAGGAACACTGAAGCTTTCTTT
>TRBJ2-5|.|.|TRBV7-6
CASSHGTLLETQYF
TGTGCCAGCAGTCATGGGACTCTTTTGGAGACCCAGTACTTC
>TRBJ1-1|.|.|TRBV27
CASSLQSNTEAFF
TGTGCCAGCAGTTTGCAATCGAACACTGAAGCTTTCTTT
>TRBJ2-3|TRBD1|.|TRBV7-9
CASSPRRGRTDTQYF
TGTGCCAGCAGCCCGCGCAGGGGGAGAACAGATACGCAGTATTTT
>TRBJ1-4|.|.|TRBV5-1
CASSLAVSRDEKLFF
TGCGCCAGCAGCTTGGCCGTCAGTCGGGATGAAAAACTGTTTTTT
>TRBJ2-3|.|.|TRBV6-5
CASSQGRVPDTQYF
TGTGCCAGCAGTCAGGGAAGGGTTCCAGATACGCAGTATTTT
>TRBJ2-2|.|.|TRBV6-1
CASSERRGNTGELFF
TGTGCCAGCAGTGAACGCAGGGGGAACACCGGGGAGCTGTTTTTT
>TRBJ2-5|.|.|TRBV4-3
CASSQGISGKETQYF
TGCGCCAGCAGCCAAGGAATTAGCGGAAAAGAGACCCAGTACTTC
>TRBJ1-6|.|.|TRBV6-1
CASTRQEYNSPLHF
TGTGCCAGCACCCGGCAGGAATATAATTCACCCCTCCACTTT
>TRBJ1-3|.|.|TRBV11-2
CASSPRQGVTIYF
TGTGCCAGCAGCCCCCGGCAGGGTGTCACCATATATTTT
>TRBJ1-3|.|.|TRBV11-3
CASSLDTGSGNTIYF
TGTGCCAGCAGCTTAGACACTGGCTCTGGAAACACCATATATTTT
>TRBJ1-2|TRBD1|.|TRBV4-3
CASSHTGTAANYGYTF
TGCGCCAGCAGCCACACCGGGACAGCCGCTAACTATGGCTACACCTTC
>TRBJ1-5|.|.|TRBV19
CASSSRRQPQHF
TGTGCCAGTAGTTCCAGGAGGCAGCCCCAGCATTTT
>TRBJ2-1|.|.|TRBV11-3
CASSYGGSENEQFF
TGTGCCAGCAGCTACGGGGGAAGCGAAAATGAGCAGTTCTTC
>TRBJ2-5|.|.|TRBV5-1
CASSLAGGTETQYF
TGCGCCAGCAGCTTGGCGGGGGGCACAGAGACCCAGTACTTC